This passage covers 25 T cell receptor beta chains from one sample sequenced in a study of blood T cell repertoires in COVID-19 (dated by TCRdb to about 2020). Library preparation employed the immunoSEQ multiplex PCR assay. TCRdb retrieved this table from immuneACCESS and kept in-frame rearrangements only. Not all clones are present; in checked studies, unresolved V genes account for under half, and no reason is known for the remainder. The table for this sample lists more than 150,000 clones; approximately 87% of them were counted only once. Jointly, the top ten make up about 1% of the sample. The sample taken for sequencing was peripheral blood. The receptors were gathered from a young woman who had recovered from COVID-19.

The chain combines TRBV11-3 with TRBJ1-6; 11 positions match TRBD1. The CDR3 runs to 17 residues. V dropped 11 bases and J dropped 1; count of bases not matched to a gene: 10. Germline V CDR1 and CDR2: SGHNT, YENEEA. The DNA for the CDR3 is TGTGCCGGCGGACAGGGGGCTTTAAATTCCTATAATTCACCCCTCCACTTT. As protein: CAGGQGALNSYNSPLHF.

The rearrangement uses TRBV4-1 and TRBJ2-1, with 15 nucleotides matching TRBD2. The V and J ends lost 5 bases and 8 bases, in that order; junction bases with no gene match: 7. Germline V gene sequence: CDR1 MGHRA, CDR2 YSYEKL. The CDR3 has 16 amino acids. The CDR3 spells CASSRTSGGALDEQFF. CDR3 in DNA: TGCGCCAGCAGCAGGACTAGCGGGGGGGCCCTCGATGAGCAGTTCTTC.

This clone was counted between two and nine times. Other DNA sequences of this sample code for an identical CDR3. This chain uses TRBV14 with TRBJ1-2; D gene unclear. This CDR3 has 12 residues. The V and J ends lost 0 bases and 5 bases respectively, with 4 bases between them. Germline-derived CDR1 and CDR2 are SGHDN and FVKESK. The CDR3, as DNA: TGTGCCAGCAGCCAAGAGAGGTATGGCTACACCTTC. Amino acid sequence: CASSQERYGYTF.

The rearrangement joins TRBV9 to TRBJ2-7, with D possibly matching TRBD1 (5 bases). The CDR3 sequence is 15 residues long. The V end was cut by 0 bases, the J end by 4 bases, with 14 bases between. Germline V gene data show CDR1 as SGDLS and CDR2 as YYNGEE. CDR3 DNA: TGTGCCAGCAGCGTAGCTCCAGGGTCCACTTACGAGCAGTACTTC. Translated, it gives CASSVAPGSTYEQYF.

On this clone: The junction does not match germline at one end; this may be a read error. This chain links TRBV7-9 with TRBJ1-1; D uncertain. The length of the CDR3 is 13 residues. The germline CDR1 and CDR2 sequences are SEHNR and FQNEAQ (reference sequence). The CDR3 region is CASILGRDGEAFF. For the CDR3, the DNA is TGTGCCAGCATCTTAGGGCGGGATGGCGAAGCTTTCTTT. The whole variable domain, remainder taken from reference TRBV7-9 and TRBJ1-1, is DTGVSQNPRHKITKRGQNVTFRCDPISEHNRLYWYRQTLGQGPEFLTYFQNEAQLEKSRLLSDRFSAERPKGSFSTLEIQRTEQGDSAMYLCASILGRDGEAFFGQGTRLTVV.

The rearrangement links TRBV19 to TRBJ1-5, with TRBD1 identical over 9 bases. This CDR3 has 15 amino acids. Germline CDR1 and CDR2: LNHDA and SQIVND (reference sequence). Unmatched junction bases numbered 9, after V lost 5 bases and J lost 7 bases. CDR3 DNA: TGTGCCAGTAGTGTGGACAGGGGAGCGGGGCAGCCCCAGCATTTT. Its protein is CASSVDRGAGQPQHF. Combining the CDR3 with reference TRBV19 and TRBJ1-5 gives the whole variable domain DGGITQSPKYLFRKEGQNVTLSCEQNLNHDAMYWYRQDPGQGLRLIYYSQIVNDFQKGDIAEGYSVSREKKESFPLTVTSAQKNPTAFYLCASSVDRGAGQPQHFGDGTRLSIL.

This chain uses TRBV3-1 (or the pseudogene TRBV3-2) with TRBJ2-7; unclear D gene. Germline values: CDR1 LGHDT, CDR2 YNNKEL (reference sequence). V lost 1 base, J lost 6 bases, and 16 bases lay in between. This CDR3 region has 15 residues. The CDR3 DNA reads TGTGCCAGCAGCCAAGGGCTCCGCCTTCTGCTCGAGCAGTACGTC. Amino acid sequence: CASSQGLRLLLEQYV.

The CDR3 region has the DNA TGTGCCAGTAGTATAGTTGGGACTAGCGGACAAACGCAGTATTTT. It is translated as CASSIVGTSGQTQYF. V gene TRBV19 combines with J gene TRBJ2-3, with TRBD2 identical over 11 bases. Germline V CDR1 and CDR2: LNHDA, SQIVND (reference sequence). The CDR3 has 15 residues. J lost 9 bases, V lost 1 base, and 6 bases had no gene match.

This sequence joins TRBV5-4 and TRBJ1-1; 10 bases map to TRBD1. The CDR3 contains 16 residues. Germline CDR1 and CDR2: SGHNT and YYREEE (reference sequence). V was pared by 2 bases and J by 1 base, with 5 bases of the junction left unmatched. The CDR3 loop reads CASSFDRGRANTEAFF. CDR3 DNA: TGTGCCAGCAGCTTCGACAGGGGGCGGGCGAACACTGAAGCTTTCTTT. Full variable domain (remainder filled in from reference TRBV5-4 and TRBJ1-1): ETGVTQSPTHLIKTRGQQVTLRCSSQSGHNTVSWYQQALGQGPQFIFQYYREEENGRGNFPPRFSGLQFPNYSSELNVNALELDDSALYLCASSFDRGRANTEAFFGQGTRLTVV.

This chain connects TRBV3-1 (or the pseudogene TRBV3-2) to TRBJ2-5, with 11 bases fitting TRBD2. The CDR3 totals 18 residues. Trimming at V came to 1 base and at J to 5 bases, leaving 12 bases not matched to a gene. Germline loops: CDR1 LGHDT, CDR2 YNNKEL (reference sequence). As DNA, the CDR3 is TGTGCCAGCAGCCAAGGGGTTAGCGGGGGGGCCGGGATCGAGACCCAGTACTTC. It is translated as CASSQGVSGGAGIETQYF.

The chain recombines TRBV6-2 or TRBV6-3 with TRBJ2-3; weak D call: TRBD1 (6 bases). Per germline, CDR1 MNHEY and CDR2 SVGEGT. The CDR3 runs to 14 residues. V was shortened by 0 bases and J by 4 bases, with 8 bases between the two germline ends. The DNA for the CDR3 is TGTGCCAGCAGTTACTCGGCAGGGGCAGATACGCAGTATTTT. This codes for CASSYSAGADTQYF.

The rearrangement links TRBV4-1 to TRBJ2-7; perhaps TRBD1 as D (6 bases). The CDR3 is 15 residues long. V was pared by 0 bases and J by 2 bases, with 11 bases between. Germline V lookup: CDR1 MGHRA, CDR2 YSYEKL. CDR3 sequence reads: CASSQDFEGAYEQYV. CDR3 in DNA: TGCGCCAGCAGCCAAGATTTTGAGGGGGCCTACGAGCAGTACGTC.

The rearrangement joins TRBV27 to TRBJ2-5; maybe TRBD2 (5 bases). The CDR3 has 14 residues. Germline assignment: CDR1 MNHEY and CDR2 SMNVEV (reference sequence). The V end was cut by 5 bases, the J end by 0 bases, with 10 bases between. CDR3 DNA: TGTGCCAGCAGTGGGAGTGAGTACCAAGAGACCCAGTACTTC. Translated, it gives CASSGSEYQETQYF.

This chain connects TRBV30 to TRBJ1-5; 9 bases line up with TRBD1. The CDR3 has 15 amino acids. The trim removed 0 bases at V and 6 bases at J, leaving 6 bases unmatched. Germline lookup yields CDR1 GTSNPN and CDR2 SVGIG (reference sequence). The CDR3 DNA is TGTGCCTGGAGTGTAGGCGGGACAGGGTCTCAGCCCCAGCATTTT. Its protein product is CAWSVGGTGSQPQHF.

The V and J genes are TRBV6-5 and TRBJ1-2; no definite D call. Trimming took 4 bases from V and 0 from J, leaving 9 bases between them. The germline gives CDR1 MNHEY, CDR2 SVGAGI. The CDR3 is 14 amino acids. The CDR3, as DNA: TGTGCCAGCAGTTCCTTCACAACTAACTATGGCTACACCTTC. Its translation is CASSSFTTNYGYTF.

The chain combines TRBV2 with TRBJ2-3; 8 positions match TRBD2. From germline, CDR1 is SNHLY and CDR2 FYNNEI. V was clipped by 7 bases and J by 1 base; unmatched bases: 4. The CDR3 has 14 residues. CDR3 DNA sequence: TGTGCCAGCAAAGCGCGGGGGGGCACAGATACGCAGTATTTT. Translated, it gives CASKARGGTDTQYF.

The CDR3 DNA reads as TGCGCCAGCGGGGACAGGGTCGGACAGACCCAGTACTTC. This translates into CASGDRVGQTQYF. The V and J genes are TRBV5-1 and TRBJ2-5; TRBD1 agrees at 9 bases. Germline lookup yields CDR1 SGHRS and CDR2 YFSETQ. Trimming cost V 7 bases and J 6 bases; bases outside gene matches: 7. This CDR3 region has 13 residues. The full variable domain, in which reference TRBV5-1 and TRBJ2-5 provide the parts outside the CDR3, is KAGVTQTPRYLIKTRGQQVTLSCSPISGHRSVSWYQQTPGQGLQFLFEYFSETQRNKGNFPGRFSGRQFSNSRSEMNVSTLELGDSALYLCASGDRVGQTQYFGPGTRLLVL.

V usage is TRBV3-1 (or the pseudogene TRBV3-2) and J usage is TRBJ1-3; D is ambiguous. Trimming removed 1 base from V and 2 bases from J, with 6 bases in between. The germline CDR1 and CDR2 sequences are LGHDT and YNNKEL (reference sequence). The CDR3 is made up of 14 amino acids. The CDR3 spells CASSQGATGNTIYF. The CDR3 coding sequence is TGTGCCAGCAGCCAAGGGGCAACTGGAAACACCATATATTTT.

CDR3: CASSLGRQVHGYTF. CDR3 in DNA: TGTGCCAGCAGCTTAGGTCGGCAGGTTCATGGCTACACCTTC. The chain is built from TRBV7-2 and TRBJ1-2; unclear D gene. V lost 1 base, J lost 6 bases, and 12 bases lay in between. The length of the CDR3 is 14 residues. Germline V gene lookup returns CDR1 SGHTA and CDR2 FQGNSA. The full variable domain, rest sourced from reference TRBV7-2 and TRBJ1-2, is GAGVSQSPSNKVTEKGKDVELRCDPISGHTALYWYRQSLGQGLEFLIYFQGNSAPDKSGLPSDRFSAERTGGSVSTLTIQRTQQEDSAVYLCASSLGRQVHGYTFGSGTRLTVV.

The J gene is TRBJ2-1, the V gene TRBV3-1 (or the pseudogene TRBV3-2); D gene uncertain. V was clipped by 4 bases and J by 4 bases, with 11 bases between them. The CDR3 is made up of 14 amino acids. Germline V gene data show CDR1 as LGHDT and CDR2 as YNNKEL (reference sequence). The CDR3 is CASSPSLEYNEQFF. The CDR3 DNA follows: TGTGCCAGCAGCCCGAGTCTAGAGTACAATGAGCAGTTCTTC.

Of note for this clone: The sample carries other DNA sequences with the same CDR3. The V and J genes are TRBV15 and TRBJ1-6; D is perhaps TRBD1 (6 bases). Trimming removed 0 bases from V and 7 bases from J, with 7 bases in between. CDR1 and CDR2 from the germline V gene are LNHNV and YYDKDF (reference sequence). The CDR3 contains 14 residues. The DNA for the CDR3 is TGTGCCACCAGCAGAGACAGGGGCAATTCACCCCTCCACTTT. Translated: CATSRDRGNSPLHF.

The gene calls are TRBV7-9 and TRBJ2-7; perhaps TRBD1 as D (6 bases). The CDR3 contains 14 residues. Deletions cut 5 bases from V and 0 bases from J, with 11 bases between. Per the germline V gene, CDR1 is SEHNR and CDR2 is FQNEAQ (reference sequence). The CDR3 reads CASSPGQSSYEQYF. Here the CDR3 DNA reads TGTGCCAGCAGCCCCGGACAGAGCTCCTACGAGCAGTACTTC.

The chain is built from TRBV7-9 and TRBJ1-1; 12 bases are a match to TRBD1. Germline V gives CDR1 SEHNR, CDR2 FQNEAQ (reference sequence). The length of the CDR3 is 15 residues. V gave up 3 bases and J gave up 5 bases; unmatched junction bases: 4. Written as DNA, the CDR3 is TGTGCCAGCAGCTTGGGACAGGGGGCTCAAACTGAAGCTTTCTTT. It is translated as CASSLGQGAQTEAFF.

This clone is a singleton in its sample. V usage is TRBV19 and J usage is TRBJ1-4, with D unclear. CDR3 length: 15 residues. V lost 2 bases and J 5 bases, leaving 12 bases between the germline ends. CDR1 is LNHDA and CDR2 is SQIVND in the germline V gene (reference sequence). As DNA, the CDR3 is TGTGCCAGTAGTATATGGCCCGGCGGGAATGAAAAACTGTTTTTT. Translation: CASSIWPGGNEKLFF.

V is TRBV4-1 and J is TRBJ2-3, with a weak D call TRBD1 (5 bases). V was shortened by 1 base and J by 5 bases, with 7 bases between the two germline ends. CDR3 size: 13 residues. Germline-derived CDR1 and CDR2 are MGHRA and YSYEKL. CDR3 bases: TGCGCCAGCAGCCAAGTAGGGGAAGATACGCAGTATTTT. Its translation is CASSQVGEDTQYF.